Described below is a single TCR beta chain sequence and its context. The table came from immunoSEQ multiplex PCR; TCRdb's copy has only in-frame clones and leaves some out. The sample lists about 80,000 clones, 87% occurring once. This entry is derived from a study of PD-L1 blockade in urothelial cancer. Study in general: Prior exposure to chemotherapy in patients amounted to 0 to 3 regimens received. Each blood sample yielded a median of about 150,000 T cells. Blood analysis was done at 3 weeks (second dose) and 6 weeks after treatment began.

Trimming cost V 5 bases and J 4 bases; bases outside gene matches: 7. The V gene's germline CDR1 is SGHAT and CDR2 FQNNGV. The CDR3 has 14 residues. The sequence derives from an older woman with urothelial cancer. The source was PBMCs, collected around atezolizumab (anti-PD-L1) treatment. V and J are TRBV11-2 and TRBJ2-7, with TRBD1 matching 8 bases. The CDR3 spells CASSPDRVGYEQYF. The DNA for the CDR3 is TGTGCCAGCAGCCCGGACAGGGTCGGGTACGAGCAGTACTTC. Using reference TRBV11-2 and TRBJ2-7 for the parts outside the CDR3, the full variable domain is EAGVAQSPRYKIIEKRQSVAFWCNPISGHATLYWYQQILGQGPKLLIQFQNNGVVDDSQLPKDRFSAERLKGVDSTLKIQPAKLEDSAVYLCASSPDRVGYEQYFGPGTRLTVT.